These 6 T cell receptor beta chains were all obtained from the same sample, sequenced in a study of radiotherapy plus CTLA-4 blockade in lung cancer. The assay was immunoSEQ multiplex PCR, and TCRdb's table has in-frame clones only and misses some. Of about 28,000 clones in the sample, 79% are singletons; the top ten hold 16%. The specimen was peripheral blood, collected from a patient treated with radiotherapy plus ipilimumab. These receptors all come from a human donor with non-small cell lung cancer that progressed on radiotherapy plus ipilimumab.

This clone was found once. V and J are TRBV5-8 and TRBJ1-1, with TRBD1 identical over 8 bases. With 4 bases clipped from V and 1 base from J, the junction kept 6 bases outside the gene matches. The germline V gene has CDR1 SGHTS and CDR2 YDEGEE. The CDR3 totals 15 residues. CDR3: CASSMAGTGNTEAFF. The CDR3 bases are TGTGCCAGCAGCATGGCCGGGACAGGGAACACTGAAGCTTTCTTT.

The table lists this clone with a few counts. J is TRBJ2-2 and V is TRBV13; either TRBD1 or TRBD2 may fit D (5 bases each). Germline V gene sequence: CDR1 PRHDT, CDR2 FYEKMQ (reference sequence). Trimming removed 3 bases from V and 1 base from J, with 9 bases in between. This CDR3 region has 15 residues. CDR3 loop: CASSFGDENTGELFF. The DNA of the CDR3 is TGTGCCAGCAGCTTCGGGGACGAGAACACCGGGGAGCTGTTTTTT.

This clone was detected a few times. This chain links TRBV6-5 with TRBJ1-5, with 7 bases aligning to TRBD1. V lost 5 bases and J lost 10; bases outside the gene matches: 8. Germline lookup yields CDR1 MNHEY and CDR2 SVGAGI. The CDR3 totals 13 residues. CDR3 sequence reads: CASSLDRFQPQHF. As DNA, the CDR3 is TGTGCCAGCAGTCTGGACAGGTTCCAACCCCAGCATTTT.

This chain's CDR3 is CASSVASRADTQYF. The DNA of the CDR3 is TGTGCCAGCAGCGTAGCGTCTAGGGCAGATACGCAGTATTTT. The chain employs TRBV9 and TRBJ2-3; no reliable D call. CDR3 length: 14 amino acids. V was clipped by 0 bases and J by 4 bases, with 9 bases between them. Germline values: CDR1 SGDLS, CDR2 YYNGEE.

The rearrangement joins TRBV29-1 to TRBJ2-1, with a weak D call TRBD2 (6 bases). Germline V lookup: CDR1 SQVTM, CDR2 ANQGSEA. The CDR3 length is 15 residues. Deletions cut 0 bases from V and 9 bases from J, with 18 bases between. CDR3 DNA sequence: TGCAGCGTTGAAGATCTTTCTTCTTGGGGAGGTGAGCAGTTCTTC. It specifies CSVEDLSSWGGEQFF.

V is TRBV7-9 and J is TRBJ2-1; D is undetermined. This CDR3 spans 12 amino acids. The V end lost 0 bases, the J end lost 9 bases, and 6 bases lay between the germline ends. Germline CDR1 SEHNR, CDR2 FQNEAQ (reference sequence). CDR3 bases: TGTGCCAGCAGCTTAGCGCTGATTGAGCAGTTCTTC. It is translated as CASSLALIEQFF.